This is a list of T cell receptor beta chains from one sample in a study of blood T cell repertoires in COVID-19. This table comes from immunoSEQ multiplex PCR, and its TCRdb copy is limited to in-frame clones, with some not included. The profile covers 250,000 to 350,000 clones, with 85% to 90% appearing a single time and over 3.5% taken by the ten largest. Sequenced material: PBMCs or T cells enriched from blood (not recorded which). The receptor source for this set is a woman aged 18-29 years with acute COVID-19. Each CDR3 is given with its conserved first and last residue. D genes are given only for firm matches. A clone size is listed for some rows: how often the clone was seen (once, few, many), or a class if it is expanded.

.	.	TRBV27	TRBJ1-5	TGTGCCAGCAGTCCCCGTTCGGGCAATCAGCCCCAGCATTTT	CASSPRSGNQPQHF
.	TRBD1	TRBV4-1	TRBJ2-4	TGCGCCAGCAGCCAAGATGGGGGACAGGGGGCATCCAAAAACATTCAGTACTTC	CASSQDGGQGASKNIQYF
.	TRBD1	TRBV19	TRBJ1-5	TGTGCCAGTAGTATAGACCCAGGGGAGACAGGGGGGAATCAGCCCCAGCATTTT	CASSIDPGETGGNQPQHF
.	.	TRBV20-1	TRBJ2-1	TGCAGGGCTTCGGGTGGGAATGAGCAGTTCTTC	CRASGGNEQFF
.	TRBD1	TRBV20-1	TRBJ2-7	TGCAGTGCCCAGGGGGATTACGAGCAGTACTTC	CSAQGDYEQYF
once	TRBD1	TRBV18	TRBJ1-5	TGTGCCAGCTCACCGGGACAGGGGTTTGATCAGCCCCAGCATTTT	CASSPGQGFDQPQHF
.	TRBD1	TRBV19	TRBJ2-7	TGTGCCAGTAGGCTAGGACAGGGCGCCTACGAGCAGTACTTC	CASRLGQGAYEQYF
.	TRBD2	TRBV24-1	TRBJ2-3	TGTGCCACCAGTGGCGCTAGCGGGGGTCGCACAGATACGCAGTATTTT	CATSGASGGRTDTQYF
once	.	TRBV12-3/TRBV12-4	TRBJ1-5	TGTGCCAGCAGTTTAAGGGAGGATCAGCCCCAGCATTTT	CASSLREDQPQHF
.	TRBD2	TRBV28	TRBJ2-5	TGTGCCAGCAGTAGAGCGGGGGTAGTAGAGACCCAGTACTTC	CASSRAGVVETQYF
.	TRBD1	TRBV18	TRBJ2-7	TGTGCCAGCTCACCACAGAACACAGGGGCCGACGAGCAGTACTTC	CASSPQNTGADEQYF
.	TRBD1	TRBV28	TRBJ2-7	TGTGCCAGCAGTCCACCCGACAGGGCCCAGTCCGCGCAGTACTTC	CASSPPDRAQSAQYF
.	.	TRBV5-1	TRBJ1-1	TGCGCCAGCAGCCCGCGGGGGGGCCTTGAGAACACTGAAGCTTTCTTT	CASSPRGGLENTEAFF
.	.	TRBV11-3	TRBJ2-7	TGTGCCAGCAGCTTACCAGGGAGGCCCTACGAGCAGTACTTC	CASSLPGRPYEQYF
.	.	TRBV7-9	TRBJ1-4	TGTGCCAGCACCCCAGGGGTAACTAATGAAAAACTGTTTTTT	CASTPGVTNEKLFF
.	TRBD2	TRBV10-3	TRBJ2-1	TGTGCCATCAGTACTAGCGGTCGGCCTCATGAGCAGTTCTTC	CAISTSGRPHEQFF